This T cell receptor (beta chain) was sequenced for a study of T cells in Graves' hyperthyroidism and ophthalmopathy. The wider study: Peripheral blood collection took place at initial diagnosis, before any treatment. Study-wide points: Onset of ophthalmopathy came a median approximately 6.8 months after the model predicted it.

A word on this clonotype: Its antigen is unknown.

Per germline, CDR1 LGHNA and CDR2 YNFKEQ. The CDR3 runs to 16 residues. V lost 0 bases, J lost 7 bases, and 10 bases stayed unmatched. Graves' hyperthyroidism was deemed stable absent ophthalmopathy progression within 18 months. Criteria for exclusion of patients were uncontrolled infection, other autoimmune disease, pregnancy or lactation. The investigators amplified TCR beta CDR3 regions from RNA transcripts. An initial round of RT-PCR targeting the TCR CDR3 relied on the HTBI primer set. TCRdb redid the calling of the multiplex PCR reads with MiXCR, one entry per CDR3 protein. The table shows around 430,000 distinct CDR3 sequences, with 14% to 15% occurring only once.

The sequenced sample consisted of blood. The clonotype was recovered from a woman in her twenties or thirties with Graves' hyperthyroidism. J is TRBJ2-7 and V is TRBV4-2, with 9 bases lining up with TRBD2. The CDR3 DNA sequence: TGTGCCAGCAGCCAAGATCAAGCGGGAGGCCGGGGGGAGCAGTACTTC. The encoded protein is CASSQDQAGGRGEQYF.